One T cell receptor (beta chain) is described in this entry. This clonotype is assessed as medium-sized (0.01 to 0.1%). Its antigen is still unknown. Base qualities are missing; no much larger clone stands one base away. This entry is derived from a study of spatial heterogeneity in lung cancer (dated by TCRdb to about 2019). A note on the overall study: Beta-chain transcripts were consistently detected in greater numbers than alpha-chain transcripts, which likely reflects a higher abundance of beta-chain transcripts. In the raw uncorrected reads, each unique combination of TCR and UMI appeared more than ten times on average. In non-small cell lung cancer, the study made a quantitative comparison of TCR alpha and beta repertoires among multiple tumor regions, matched nontumor lung and blood. Nonsynonymous mutation counts, determined by whole-exome sequencing of tumor tissue, were related to features of the TCR repertoire. Both alpha and beta chains were TCR-sequenced in samples taken at surgery, namely 220 tumor regions, fewer than 85 matched nontumor lung samples and about 58 PBMC samples.

The investigation overall reported the following: Additional single-cell paired TCR alpha and beta sequencing was considered necessary to confirm, at a functional level, the hypothesis that regional TCRs recognize regional mutations. Ubiquitous expanded tumor TCRs were found in blood more often at tumor resection than at routine follow-up.

V is cut back by 4 bases and J by 6 bases, with 7 bases in the junction unmatched. The CDR1 and CDR2 encoded by the germline V gene (reference sequence) are DFQATT and SNEGSKA. CDR3 length: 13 amino acids, cysteine to phenylalanine. This entry keeps only the CDR3 DNA: 39 bases, framed from base 1. To prepare the library, 5' RACE was applied. Sequencing was performed on a NextSeq 500. To allow correction of PCR and sequencing errors, the TCR library protocol tagged every TCR cDNA molecule with a unique molecular identifier. The authors' pipeline ran thus. TCR identification, UMI-based error correction and CDR3 extraction were all carried out with Decombinator tools. TCRs above a frequency of 2 per 1,000, corresponding to the top 1% of the tumor frequency distribution, were defined as expanded. Renyi diversity was computed with the R vegan package after each repertoire had been subsampled 100 times to 5,000 TCRs. CDR3 similarity networks were built from amino acid triplet string-kernel similarity, connecting CDR3s with pairwise similarity above 0.82. Using fastp at Q25 and MiXCR, TCRdb reprocessed the public reads and kept productive beta chains. Identical CDR3 protein sequences are pooled into one entry, listed with their most common genes and DNA. TCRdb assigned the V and J calls; the authors' analysis was not used. This sample gives approximately 9,400 distinct CDR3 sequences in total; roughly 6% of them show up just once. 25% to 30% of the sample is taken by the ten largest.

This specimen's time point label, per the study, means: sample taken at primary tumor resection. Whole RNA extracted from tumor and nontumor lung tissue, or from cryopreserved PBMC samples, was used for TCR sequencing without cell sorting. Samples were obtained from 65 to 90 patients with early-stage, untreated non-small cell lung cancer from the lung TRACERx cohort. Patients were selected for TCR sequencing only if sufficient RNA was available from at least two tumor regions. The sequence was obtained from a male donor with early-stage non-small cell lung cancer. The sequencing here drew on PBMCs, taken at surgery. This chain joins TRBV20-1 to TRBJ2-5, and 8 junction bases match TRBD2. The nucleotide sequence is TGCAGTGCTATGAGCGGGAGTATAAAGACCCAGTACTTC. This codes for CSAMSGSIKTQYF.